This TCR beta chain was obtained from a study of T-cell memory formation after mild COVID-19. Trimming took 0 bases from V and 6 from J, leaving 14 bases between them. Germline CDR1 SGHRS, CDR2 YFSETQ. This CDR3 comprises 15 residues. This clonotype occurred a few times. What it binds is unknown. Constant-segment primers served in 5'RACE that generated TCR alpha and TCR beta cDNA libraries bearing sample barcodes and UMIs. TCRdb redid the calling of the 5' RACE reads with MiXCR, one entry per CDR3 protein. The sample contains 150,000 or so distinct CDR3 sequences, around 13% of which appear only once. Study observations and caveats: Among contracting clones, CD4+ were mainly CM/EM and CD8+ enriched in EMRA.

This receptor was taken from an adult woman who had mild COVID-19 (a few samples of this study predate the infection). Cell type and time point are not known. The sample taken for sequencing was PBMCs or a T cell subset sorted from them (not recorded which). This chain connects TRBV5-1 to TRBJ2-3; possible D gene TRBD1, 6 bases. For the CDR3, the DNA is TGCGCCAGCAGCTTGGTGACAGGACGGAGGGATACGCAGTATTTT. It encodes CASSLVTGRRDTQYF.